The 3 T cell receptor beta chains in this list originate from one sample, sequenced in a study of regulatory T cells in long-lasting Graves disease. Time point defined: newly diagnosed GD, antithyroid drugs for less than 3 months. The TCR library was made from RNA extracted from PBMCs. Investigators prepared the TCR beta libraries by applying iRepertoire HTBI primers and Arm-PCR of CDR3 regions. One entry per CDR3 protein results from TCRdb running MiXCR on the multiplex PCR reads. Counted here are 400,000 to 500,000 distinct CDR3 sequences, about 15% occurring once; the ten biggest clones make up 16%. The same sample was also used in a study of T cells in Graves' hyperthyroidism and ophthalmopathy.

The sample consisted of peripheral blood mononuclear cells (PBMCs), taken at new diagnosis, from a patient treated with antithyroid drugs. The source is a woman aged 25 to 39 with Graves disease.

This clonotype was counted at least ten times. This chain joins TRBV2 and TRBJ1-2, with D perhaps matching TRBD1 (5 bases). CDR1 is SNHLY and CDR2 is FYNNEI in the germline V gene. V was trimmed by 7 bases and J by 5 bases, leaving 17 bases between them. There are 14 residues in the CDR3. Written as DNA, the CDR3 is TGTGCCAGCATGCCCCTTGACAGCAAGTATGGCTACACCTTC. The encoded protein is CASMPLDSKYGYTF.

The rearrangement uses TRBV28 and TRBJ1-5; the D is unclear. V lost 6 bases, J lost 0 bases, and 9 bases lay in between. Germline CDR1 is MDHEN and CDR2 is SYDVKM. The CDR3 spans 14 residues. The CDR3, as DNA: TGTGCCAGCAGCGGGAAATATAGCAATCAGCCCCAGCATTTT. Its protein is CASSGKYSNQPQHF.

CDR3 sequence: CSASSGDSTYEQYF. CDR3 in DNA: TGCAGTGCTAGTTCGGGGGACTCCACCTACGAGCAGTACTTC. The V gene is TRBV20-1, the J gene TRBJ2-7, with a tentative D call TRBD2 (6 bases). V was trimmed by 3 bases and J by 2 bases, leaving 14 bases between them. The CDR3 runs to 14 residues. CDR1 is DFQATT and CDR2 is SNEGSKA in the germline V gene (reference sequence).